A single sample gave rise to the 14 T cell receptor beta chains below, sequenced in a study of cytomegalovirus exposure and HLA in healthy donors (TCRdb year 2017). The library came from the immunoSEQ multiplex PCR assay. For the multiplex PCR, a mixture combining 60 forward primers for TCR Vbeta segments and 13 reverse primers for TCR Jbeta segments was used. Drawn from immuneACCESS, this table holds only the in-frame rearrangements with V and J called that TCRdb kept. Clones are partly lost; checked studies trace under half to an unresolved V gene and leave the rest unexplained. The sample table records more than 150,000 clones; around 80% of these occur just once. The top ten constitute just over 2% of the sample. Sequencing was performed on PBMCs. The receptors here all came from a woman aged 18-35 years in good health and CMV-seropositive.

The rearrangement joins TRBV6-1 to TRBJ1-2, with TRBD1 matching over 9 bases. Germline values: CDR1 MNHNS, CDR2 SASEGT. The CDR3 contains 21 residues. The ends lost 2 bases at V and 0 bases at J; junction bases unmatched: 19. The CDR3 here is CASSEWPNLGQGNNPNYGYTF. The CDR3, as DNA: TGTGCCAGCAGTGAATGGCCAAACCTCGGACAGGGGAACAACCCTAACTATGGCTACACCTTC.

CDR3 residues: CASSEARERGLRETQYF. The CDR3, as DNA: TGTGCCAGCAGTGAAGCTCGCGAAAGGGGACTGCGGGAGACCCAGTACTTC. The V and J genes are TRBV2 and TRBJ2-5; weak D call: TRBD2 (6 bases). The CDR3 is 17 amino acids. Trimming cost V 0 bases and J 5 bases, with 19 bases left between them. Per germline, CDR1 SNHLY and CDR2 FYNNEI. Full variable domain (remainder filled in from reference TRBV2 and TRBJ2-5): EPEVTQTPSHQVTQMGQEVILRCVPISNHLYFYWYRQILGQKVEFLVSFYNNEISEKSEIFDDQFSVERPDGSNFTLKIRSTKLEDSAMYFCASSEARERGLRETQYFGPGTRLLVL.

J is TRBJ2-5 and V is TRBV4-2; TRBD2 matches at 8 bases. The V and J ends lost 2 bases and 1 base, in that order; junction bases with no gene match: 9. Germline CDR1 reads LGHNA; CDR2 reads YNFKEQ. The CDR3 totals 17 residues. CDR3 region: CASSQPYSGAAQETQYF. As DNA, the CDR3 is TGTGCCAGCAGCCAACCCTATAGCGGGGCGGCCCAAGAGACCCAGTACTTC.

This sequence joins TRBV2 and TRBJ2-2; 7 bases match TRBD1. CDR1 and CDR2 from the germline V gene are SNHLY and FYNNEI. After removal of 8 bases from V and 1 base from J, the junction contained 4 bases not matched to a gene. This CDR3 is 14 amino acids long. CDR3 bases: TGTGCCAGCTCGGGACAGTTGAACACCGGGGAGCTGTTTTTT. This translates into CASSGQLNTGELFF.

The genes are TRBV7-9 and TRBJ1-1; D is uncertain. The CDR3 covers 15 residues. Germline assignment: CDR1 SEHNR and CDR2 FQNEAQ (reference sequence). Trimming pared 1 base from V and 1 base from J, leaving 10 bases between. CDR3: CASSLGNSGNTEAFF. In DNA, the CDR3 is TGTGCCAGCAGCTTAGGGAACTCAGGGAACACTGAAGCTTTCTTT.

This clone was observed a handful of times. The chain joins TRBV6-1 to TRBJ1-5; 11 nucleotides line up with TRBD1. Per the germline V gene, CDR1 is MNHNS and CDR2 is SASEGT. This CDR3 spans 17 amino acids. V was pared by 0 bases and J by 6 bases, with 7 bases of the junction left unmatched. DNA for the CDR3: TGTGCCAGCAGTGAAGCGGGACAGGGGGTGAGAGGTCAGCCCCAGCATTTT. Amino acid sequence: CASSEAGQGVRGQPQHF.

The chain employs TRBV7-2 and TRBJ2-7; TRBD2 might be the D (6 bases). V gave up 5 bases and J gave up 6 bases, with 20 bases separating them. The length of the CDR3 is 15 residues. Germline CDR1 reads SGHTA; CDR2 reads FQGNSA. Here the CDR3 reads CASSPGTSRGGEQYF. CDR3 nucleotides: TGTGCCAGCAGCCCCGGGACCTCGCGGGGTGGCGAGCAGTACTTC.

Remarks on this clone: The junction differs from germline at one of its ends, possibly a read error. V gene TRBV10-1 combines with J gene TRBJ2-2; possibly TRBD2 for D (7 bases). Germline CDR1 WNHNN, CDR2 SYGVQD (reference sequence). CDR3 length: 15 residues. The CDR3 DNA sequence: TGCGCCGGCAGTGACGGGGGGCGAGTCACCGGGGAGCTGTTTTTT. This sequence encodes CAGSDGGRVTGELFF.

This chain links TRBV2 with TRBJ2-5; 8 nucleotides align to TRBD2. The CDR3 extends over 15 amino acids. V was clipped by 6 bases and J by 5 bases; unmatched bases: 11. Germline values: CDR1 SNHLY, CDR2 FYNNEI. The CDR3 region has the DNA TGTGCCAGCAGGGCTGTCGGGGGGGCGTATGAGACCCAGTACTTC. It encodes CASRAVGGAYETQYF.

CDR3 loop: CASKWAQPNYGYTF. CDR3 DNA sequence: TGTGCCAGTAAGTGGGCACAGCCTAACTATGGCTACACCTTC. The J gene is TRBJ1-2, the V gene TRBV19; unclear D gene. V was clipped by 7 bases and J by 0 bases, with 12 bases between them. CDR3 length equals 14 residues. Germline assignment: CDR1 LNHDA and CDR2 SQIVND (reference sequence). Looking up the rest from reference TRBV19 and TRBJ1-2 gives the full variable domain: DGGITQSPKYLFRKEGQNVTLSCEQNLNHDAMYWYRQDPGQGLRLIYYSQIVNDFQKGDIAEGYSVSREKKESFPLTVTSAQKNPTAFYLCASKWAQPNYGYTFGSGTRLTVV.

V and J are TRBV4-1 and TRBJ1-1, with 7 bases fitting TRBD1. With V trimmed by 4 bases and J by 3 bases, 2 bases remained unmatched. This CDR3 comprises 13 residues. CDR1 MGHRA and CDR2 YSYEKL come from the germline V gene. CDR3 residues: CASSRDSYTEAFF. CDR3 nucleotides: TGCGCCAGCAGCCGGGACAGTTACACTGAAGCTTTCTTT.

The chain uses TRBV18 and TRBJ2-6; 9 bases map to TRBD1. With 3 bases clipped from V and 0 bases from J, the junction kept 12 bases outside the gene matches. The CDR3 contains 20 residues. The germline CDR1 and CDR2 sequences are KGHSH and LQKENI. CDR3 in amino acids: CASSPIRSGTGNSGANVLTF. CDR3 bases: TGTGCCAGCTCACCCATCCGGTCGGGGACAGGGAACTCTGGGGCCAACGTCCTGACTTTC.

A single count supports this clone. This chain joins TRBV4-2 and TRBJ1-2; D is unclear. This CDR3 is built from 17 residues. The V gene lost 0 bases and the J gene lost 4 bases, with 18 bases spanning the gap. Germline V gene sequence: CDR1 LGHNA, CDR2 YNFKEQ. DNA for the CDR3: TGTGCCAGCAGCCAAGATAATAAGGCAGCGACCCGCTATGGCTACACCTTC. It translates to CASSQDNKAATRYGYTF.

This clone turned up a few times. The gene calls are TRBV15 and TRBJ2-3; D might be TRBD1 (5 bases). The germline gives CDR1 LNHNV, CDR2 YYDKDF (reference sequence). Trimming removed 0 bases at V and 4 bases at J, with 11 bases between. The CDR3 has 15 residues. The DNA of the CDR3 is TGTGCCACCAGCAGAGATCGGCAGGGTTCAGATACGCAGTATTTT. Protein: CATSRDRQGSDTQYF.